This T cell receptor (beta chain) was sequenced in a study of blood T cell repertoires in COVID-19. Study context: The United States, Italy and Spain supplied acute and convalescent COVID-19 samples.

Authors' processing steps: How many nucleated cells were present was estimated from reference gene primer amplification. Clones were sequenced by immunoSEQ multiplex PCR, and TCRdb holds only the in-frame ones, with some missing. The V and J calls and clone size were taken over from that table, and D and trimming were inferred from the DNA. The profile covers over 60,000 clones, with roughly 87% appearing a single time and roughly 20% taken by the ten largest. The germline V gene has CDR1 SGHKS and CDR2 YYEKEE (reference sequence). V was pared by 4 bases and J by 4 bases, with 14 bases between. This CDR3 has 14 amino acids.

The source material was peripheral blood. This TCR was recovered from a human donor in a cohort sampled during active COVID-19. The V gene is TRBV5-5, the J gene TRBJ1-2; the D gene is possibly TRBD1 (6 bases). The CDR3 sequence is CASSGGGGSYGYTF. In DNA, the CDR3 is TGTGCCAGCAGCGGGGGCGGGGGTTCCTATGGCTACACCTTC.